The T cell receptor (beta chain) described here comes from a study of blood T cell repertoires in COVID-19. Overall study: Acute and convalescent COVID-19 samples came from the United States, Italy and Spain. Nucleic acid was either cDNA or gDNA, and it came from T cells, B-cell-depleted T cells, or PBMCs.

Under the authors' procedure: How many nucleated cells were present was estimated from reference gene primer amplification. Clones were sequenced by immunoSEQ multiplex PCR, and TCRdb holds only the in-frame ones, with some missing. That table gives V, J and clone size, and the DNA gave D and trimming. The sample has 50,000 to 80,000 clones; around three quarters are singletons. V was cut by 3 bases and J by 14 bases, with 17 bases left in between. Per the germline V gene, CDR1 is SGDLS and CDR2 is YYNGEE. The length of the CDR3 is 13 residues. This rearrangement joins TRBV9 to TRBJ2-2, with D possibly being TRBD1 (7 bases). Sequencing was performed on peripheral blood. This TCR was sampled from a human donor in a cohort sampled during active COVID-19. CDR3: CASSGPGGPSLFF. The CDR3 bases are TGTGCCAGCAGCGGACCAGGGGGGCCTTCCCTGTTTTTT. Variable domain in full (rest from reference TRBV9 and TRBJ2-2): DSGVTQTPKHLITATGQRVTLRCSPRSGDLSVYWYQQSLDQGLQFLIQYYNGEERAKGNILERFSAQQFPDLHSELNLSSLELGDSALYFCASSGPGGPSLFFGEGSRLTVL.